The clone carrying this T cell receptor (beta chain) was detected only a few times. MiXCR, run by TCRdb on the RT-PCR reads, gives a single entry per CDR3 protein. In the table there are hundreds of thousands of distinct CDR3 sequences, 14% of which are singletons. Between the trimmed V and J ends, which lost 1 base and 4 bases, there was a span of 7 bases. Germline loops: CDR1 LGHDT, CDR2 YNNKEL (reference sequence). The CDR3 is made up of 14 amino acids. This rearrangement joins TRBV3-1 to TRBJ2-2, with a possible D match to TRBD2 (5 bases). The sequenced material came from memory CD4+ T cells from blood. The TCR originated in a female donor in good health, serving as a healthy control. CDR3 sequence reads: CASSQVGSTGELFF. The CDR3 DNA reads as TGTGCCAGCAGCCAAGTGGGGAGCACCGGGGAGCTGTTTTTT.